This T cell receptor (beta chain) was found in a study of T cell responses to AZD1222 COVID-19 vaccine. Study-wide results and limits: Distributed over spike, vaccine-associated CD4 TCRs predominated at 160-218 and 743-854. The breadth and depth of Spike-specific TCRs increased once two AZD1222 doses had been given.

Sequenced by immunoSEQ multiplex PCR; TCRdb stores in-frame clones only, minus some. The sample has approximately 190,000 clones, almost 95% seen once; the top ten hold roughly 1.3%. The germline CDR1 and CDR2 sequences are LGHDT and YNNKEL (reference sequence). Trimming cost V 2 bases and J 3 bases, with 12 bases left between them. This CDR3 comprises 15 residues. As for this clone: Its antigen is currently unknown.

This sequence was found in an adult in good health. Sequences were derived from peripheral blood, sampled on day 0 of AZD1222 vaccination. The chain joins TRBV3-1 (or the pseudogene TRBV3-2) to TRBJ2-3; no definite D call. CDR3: CASSQTRVGTDTQYF. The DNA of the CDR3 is TGTGCCAGCAGCCAAACCCGGGTGGGAACAGATACGCAGTATTTT.